This T cell receptor beta chain came from a study of blood T cell repertoires in COVID-19. About the research overall: The study drew acute and convalescent COVID-19 samples from the United States, Italy and Spain. The cDNA or gDNA used as material had been derived from T cells, B-cell-depleted T cells, or PBMCs.

Followed over time, Seattle patients had been enrolled while infection was active. How the authors handled the data: Cell counts per sample came from amplifying reference gene primers. Some clones are missing from TCRdb's copy, which holds only in-frame ones; the method was immunoSEQ multiplex PCR. D and trimming come from the DNA, and the V and J calls and clone size come from that table. The data show roughly 230,000 clones, approximately 85% seen once. Sequencing used peripheral blood. The TCR originated in a man in his fifties or sixties with COVID-19, enrolled during active disease.

The CDR3 here is CASSITGNTGELFF. In DNA, the CDR3 is TGTGCCAGTAGTATTACGGGGAACACCGGGGAGCTGTTTTTT. The chain carries TRBV19 and TRBJ2-2; D call uncertain. This CDR3 region has 14 residues. Trimming stripped 3 bases from V and 1 base from J, with 6 bases between. Germline V gene lookup returns CDR1 LNHDA and CDR2 SQIVND (reference sequence).